This T cell receptor beta chain was identified during a study of identical twins. Template switching supplied a universal primer site; unique molecular identifiers were carried on the cDNA. TCRdb reprocessed the 5' RACE reads with MiXCR, giving one entry per CDR3 protein. This repertoire shows 500,000 or so distinct CDR3 sequences, roughly 13% found once; its top ten account for approximately 0.9%. Study-level points and caveats: Twins shared out-of-frame alpha sequences with excess low generation probability. Abundant beta clonotypes from cord blood had fewer insertions, unlike memory repertoires, which showed none.

Trimming took 1 base from V and 0 from J, leaving 8 bases between them. The CDR3 is 15 residues long. Looked up from germline, CDR1 is SGHTA and CDR2 is FQGNSA. This clonotype was recorded many times. Its antigen is unidentified. The sample also formed part of further work on yellow fever vaccine responses in identical twins. As reported in that work: Reportedly, twins' vaccine T cell responses looked partly convergent and partly personalized.

V is TRBV7-2 and J is TRBJ2-3; no clear D. Input material: CD4+ T cells sorted from blood. The TCR was taken from a woman between 18 and 29 years old in good health. This CDR3 is CASSLEQSSTDTQYF. The CDR3 DNA is TGTGCCAGCAGCTTAGAACAGAGTAGCACAGATACGCAGTATTTT.